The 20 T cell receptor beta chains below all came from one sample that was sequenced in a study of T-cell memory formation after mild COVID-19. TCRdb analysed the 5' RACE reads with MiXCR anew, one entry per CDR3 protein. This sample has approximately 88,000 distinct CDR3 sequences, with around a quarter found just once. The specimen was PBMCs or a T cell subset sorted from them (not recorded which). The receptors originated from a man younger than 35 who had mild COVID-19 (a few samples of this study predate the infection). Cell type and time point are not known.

The CDR3 nucleotides read TGCGCCAGCAGCCAAGGGCCGGGGCAAAGAGTGCCCCAGCATTTT. It is translated as CASSQGPGQRVPQHF. This chain uses TRBV4-1 with TRBJ1-5; D perhaps matches TRBD1 (5 bases). Germline V CDR1 and CDR2: MGHRA, YSYEKL. The V end lost 1 base, the J end lost 9 bases, and 16 bases lay between the germline ends. The CDR3 consists of 15 residues.

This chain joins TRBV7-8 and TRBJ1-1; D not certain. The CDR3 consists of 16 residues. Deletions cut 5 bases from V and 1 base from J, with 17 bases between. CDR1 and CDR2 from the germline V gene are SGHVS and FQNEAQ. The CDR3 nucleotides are TGTGCCAGCAGCCCCCCGGGGATGGTGGGGAACACTGAAGCTTTCTTT. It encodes CASSPPGMVGNTEAFF.

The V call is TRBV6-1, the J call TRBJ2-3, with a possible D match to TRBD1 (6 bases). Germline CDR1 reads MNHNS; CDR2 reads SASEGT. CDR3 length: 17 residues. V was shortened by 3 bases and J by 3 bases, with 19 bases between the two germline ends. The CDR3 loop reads CASSEFRGEPLTDTQYF. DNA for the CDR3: TGTGCCAGCAGTGAGTTCAGGGGAGAACCGTTGACAGATACGCAGTATTTT.

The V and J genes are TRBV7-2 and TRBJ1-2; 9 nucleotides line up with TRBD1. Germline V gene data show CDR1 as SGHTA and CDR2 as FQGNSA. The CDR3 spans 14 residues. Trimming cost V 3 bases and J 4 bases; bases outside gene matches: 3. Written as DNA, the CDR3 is TGTGCCAGCAGCTTTGGGACAGGGAGCTATGGCTACACCTTC. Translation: CASSFGTGSYGYTF.

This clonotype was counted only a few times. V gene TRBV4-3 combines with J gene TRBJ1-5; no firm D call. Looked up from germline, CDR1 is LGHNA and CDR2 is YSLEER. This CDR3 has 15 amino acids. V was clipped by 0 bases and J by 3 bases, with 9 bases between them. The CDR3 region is CASSQDPGFNQPQHF. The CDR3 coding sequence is TGCGCCAGCAGCCAAGATCCGGGTTTCAATCAGCCCCAGCATTTT.

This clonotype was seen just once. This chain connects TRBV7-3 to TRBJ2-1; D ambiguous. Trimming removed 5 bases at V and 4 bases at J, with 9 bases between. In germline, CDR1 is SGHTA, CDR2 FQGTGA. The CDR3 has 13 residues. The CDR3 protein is CASSPYPYNEQFF. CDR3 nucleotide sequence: TGTGCCAGCAGCCCCTACCCGTACAATGAGCAGTTCTTC.

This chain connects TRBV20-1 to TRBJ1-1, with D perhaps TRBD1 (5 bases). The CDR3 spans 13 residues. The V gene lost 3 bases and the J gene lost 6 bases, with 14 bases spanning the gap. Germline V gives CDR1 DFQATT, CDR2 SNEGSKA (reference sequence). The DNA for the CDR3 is TGCAGTGCTAGCCCCCGCATGGGACCTGAAGCTTTCTTT. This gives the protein CSASPRMGPEAFF.

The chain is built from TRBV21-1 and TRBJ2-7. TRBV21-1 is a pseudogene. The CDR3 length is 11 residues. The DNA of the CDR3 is TGTGCCAGCAGCAAAGACGGCGAGCAGTACGTC. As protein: CASSKDGEQYV.

CDR3 in DNA: TGTGCCAGCAGTGAGCAGGGGTTCGGAAACACCATATATTTT. This sequence encodes CASSEQGFGNTIYF. The chain carries TRBV2 and TRBJ1-3; a possible D gene is TRBD1 (6 bases). CDR1 and CDR2 (germline): SNHLY, FYNNEI. The CDR3 is 14 residues long. Between the trimmed V and J ends, which lost 3 bases and 4 bases, there was a span of 10 bases.

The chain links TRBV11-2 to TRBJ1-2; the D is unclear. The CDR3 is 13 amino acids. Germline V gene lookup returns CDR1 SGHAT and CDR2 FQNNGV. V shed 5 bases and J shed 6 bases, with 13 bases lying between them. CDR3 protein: CASSLVRGNGYTF. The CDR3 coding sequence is TGTGCCAGCAGCCTGGTGCGGGGTAATGGCTACACCTTC.

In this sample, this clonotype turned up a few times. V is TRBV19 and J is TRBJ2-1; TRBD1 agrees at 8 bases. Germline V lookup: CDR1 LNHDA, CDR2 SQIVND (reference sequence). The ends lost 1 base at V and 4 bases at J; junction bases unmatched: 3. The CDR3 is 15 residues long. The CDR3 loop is CASSIVGTGYNEQFF. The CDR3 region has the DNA TGTGCCAGTAGTATAGTTGGGACAGGATACAATGAGCAGTTCTTC.

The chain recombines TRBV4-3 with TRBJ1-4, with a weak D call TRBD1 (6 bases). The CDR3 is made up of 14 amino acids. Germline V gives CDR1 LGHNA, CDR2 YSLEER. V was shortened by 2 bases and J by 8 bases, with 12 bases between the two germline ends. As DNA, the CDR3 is TGCGCCAGCAGCCAAACAGGGATGGGGGAAAAACTGTTTTTT. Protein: CASSQTGMGEKLFF.

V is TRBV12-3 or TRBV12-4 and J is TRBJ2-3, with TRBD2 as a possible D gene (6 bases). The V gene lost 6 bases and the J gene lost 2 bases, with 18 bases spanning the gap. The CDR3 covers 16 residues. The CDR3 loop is CASSAWRGGATDTQYF. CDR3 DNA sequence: TGTGCCAGCAGCGCCTGGCGGGGCGGGGCCACAGATACGCAGTATTTT.

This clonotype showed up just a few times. DNA for the CDR3: TGTGCCAGCAGCGTAGTGGGTCTTGACGGCGCCGGGGAGCTGTTTTTT. Translated, it gives CASSVVGLDGAGELFF. This chain links TRBV9 with TRBJ2-2; D not resolved. The CDR3 has 16 residues. Trimming removed 0 bases at V and 6 bases at J, with 15 bases between. Germline CDR1 and CDR2: SGDLS and YYNGEE.

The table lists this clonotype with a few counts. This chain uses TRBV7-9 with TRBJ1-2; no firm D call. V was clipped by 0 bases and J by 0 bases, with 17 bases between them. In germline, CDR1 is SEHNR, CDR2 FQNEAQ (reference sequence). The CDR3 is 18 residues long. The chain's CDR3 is CASSLARTAPASNYGYTF. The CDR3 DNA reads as TGTGCCAGCAGCTTAGCCCGGACGGCTCCTGCCTCTAACTATGGCTACACCTTC.

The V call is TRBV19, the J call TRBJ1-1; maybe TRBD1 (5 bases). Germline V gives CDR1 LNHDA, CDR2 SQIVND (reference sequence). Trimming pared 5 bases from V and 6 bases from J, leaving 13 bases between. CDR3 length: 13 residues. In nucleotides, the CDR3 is TGTGCCAGTAGTCCCGGGACCTCCGCTGAAGCTTTCTTT. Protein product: CASSPGTSAEAFF.

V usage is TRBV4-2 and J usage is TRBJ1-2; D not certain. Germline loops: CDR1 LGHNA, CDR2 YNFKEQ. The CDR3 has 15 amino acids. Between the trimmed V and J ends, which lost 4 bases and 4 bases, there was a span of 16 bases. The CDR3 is CASSPKAAVLYGYTF. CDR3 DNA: TGTGCCAGCAGCCCAAAGGCGGCTGTCCTCTATGGCTACACCTTC.

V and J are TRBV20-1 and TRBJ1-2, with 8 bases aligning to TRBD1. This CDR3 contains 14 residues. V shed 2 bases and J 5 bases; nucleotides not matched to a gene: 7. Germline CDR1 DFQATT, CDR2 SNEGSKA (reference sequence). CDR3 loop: CSARQGASRYGYTF. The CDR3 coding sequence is TGCAGTGCTAGACAGGGGGCGAGTCGGTATGGCTACACCTTC.

The CDR3 reads CASSEGQKYEQYV. The CDR3 bases are TGTGCCAGCAGTGAAGGGCAGAAGTACGAGCAGTACGTC. The rearrangement joins TRBV2 to TRBJ2-7; no firm D call. The germline V gene encodes CDR1 SNHLY and CDR2 FYNNEI. The V and J ends lost 1 base and 4 bases respectively, with 8 bases between them. The CDR3 runs to 13 residues.

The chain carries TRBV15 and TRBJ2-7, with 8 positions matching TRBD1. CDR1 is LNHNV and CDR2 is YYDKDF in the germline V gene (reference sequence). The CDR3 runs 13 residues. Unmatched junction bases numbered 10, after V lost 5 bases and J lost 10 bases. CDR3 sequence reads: CATSPLQGAGQYF. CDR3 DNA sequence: TGTGCCACCAGCCCCCTCCAGGGGGCTGGTCAGTACTTC.